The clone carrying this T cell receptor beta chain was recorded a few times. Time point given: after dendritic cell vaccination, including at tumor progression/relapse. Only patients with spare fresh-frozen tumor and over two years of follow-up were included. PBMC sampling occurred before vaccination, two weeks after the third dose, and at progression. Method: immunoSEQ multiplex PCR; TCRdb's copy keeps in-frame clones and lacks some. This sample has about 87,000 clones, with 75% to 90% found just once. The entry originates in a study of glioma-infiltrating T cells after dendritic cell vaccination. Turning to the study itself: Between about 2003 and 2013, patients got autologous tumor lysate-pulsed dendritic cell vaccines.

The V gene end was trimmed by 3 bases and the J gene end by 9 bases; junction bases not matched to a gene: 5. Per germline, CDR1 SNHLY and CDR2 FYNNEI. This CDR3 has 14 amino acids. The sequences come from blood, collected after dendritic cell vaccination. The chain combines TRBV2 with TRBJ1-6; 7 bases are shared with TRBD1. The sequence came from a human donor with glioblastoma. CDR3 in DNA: TGTGCCAGCAGTGAGCAGGGGGTGAGTTCACCCCTCCACTTT. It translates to CASSEQGVSSPLHF.